This T cell receptor beta chain stems from a study of blood T cells in healthy people across ages. It was with a sample-barcoded 5' primer and a J-beta primer mix that a second PCR of roughly 7 to 12 cycles was run. All samples yielded 2.5 million or more CDR3-containing paired-end reads. MiXCR, applied by TCRdb to the 5' RACE reads, yields one record per CDR3 protein. The sample contains about 800,000 distinct CDR3 sequences, around 25% of which appear only once. It was 8 to 10 milliliters of peripheral blood that were drawn from each donor. These data are also associated with another study on T cells of mothers and their children.

This TCR was recovered from a boy younger than 18 in good health. The material sequenced was blood.

CDR3 sequence (DNA): TGTGCCACCGCTCACCCGAGACTAAGTACCAACAATGAGCAGTTCTTC. Translation gives CATAHPRLSTNNEQFF. V usage is TRBV24-1 and J usage is TRBJ2-1, with TRBD2 as a possible D gene (5 bases). CDR3 size: 16 residues. The V end was cut by 9 bases, the J end by 5 bases, with 22 bases between. The germline gives CDR1 KGHDR, CDR2 SFDVKD.